These 28 T cell receptor beta chains share one sample of origin, sequenced in a study of cytomegalovirus exposure and HLA in healthy donors. PCR was performed using 60 Vbeta and 13 Jbeta primers. The method was immunoSEQ multiplex PCR; TCRdb's version includes in-frame clones alone and lacks a portion of them. This sample carries about 55,000 clones, roughly 85% of them seen once, and the ten largest clones take roughly 1.6%. Sequenced material: PBMCs. The receptors originated from a man aged 30 to 45 in good health and CMV-seronegative.

The chain links TRBV11-2 to TRBJ2-5; possibly TRBD1 for D (7 bases). In germline, CDR1 is SGHAT, CDR2 FQNNGV. Trimming shortened V by 4 bases and J by 5 bases, and 14 bases separated the two germline ends. This CDR3 has 14 residues. The DNA of the CDR3 is TGTGCCAGCAGCTCCCTCTCAGGGGGGGAGACCCAGTACTTC. Its protein is CASSSLSGGETQYF. Complete variable domain (other parts from reference TRBV11-2 and TRBJ2-5): EAGVAQSPRYKIIEKRQSVAFWCNPISGHATLYWYQQILGQGPKLLIQFQNNGVVDDSQLPKDRFSAERLKGVDSTLKIQPAKLEDSAVYLCASSSLSGGETQYFGPGTRLLVL.

This sequence joins TRBV5-1 and TRBJ2-1, with 7 bases that match TRBD2. V trimming: 6 bases; J trimming: 5 bases; junction bases outside the gene matches: 5. Germline V CDR1 and CDR2: SGHRS, YFSETQ. The CDR3 loop spans 13 amino acids. The CDR3 spells CASKTGGNNEQFF. The DNA for the CDR3 is TGCGCCAGCAAAACCGGGGGGAACAATGAGCAGTTCTTC.

The CDR3 DNA reads TGTGCCAGCAGCTTCCTGCGGGGAGACTACGAGCAGTACTTC. Protein sequence: CASSFLRGDYEQYF. V gene TRBV7-2 combines with J gene TRBJ2-7, with a weak D call TRBD2 (6 bases). Germline lookup yields CDR1 SGHTA and CDR2 FQGNSA. The CDR3 has 14 amino acids. V lost 3 bases to trimming and J lost 3 bases, with 12 bases between them.

This clone was counted between two and nine times. The chain combines TRBV14 with TRBJ2-1, with D tentatively TRBD2 (11 bases). This CDR3 contains 21 residues. Trimming took off 4 bases at V and 7 bases at J, with 35 bases between the two ends. Germline V CDR1 and CDR2: SGHDN, FVKESK. In nucleotides, the CDR3 is TGTGCCAGCAGCCCTACTCCGGGACAGGGGTCTAGCGGGAGGTCCCATAATGAGCAGTTCTTC. Its protein product is CASSPTPGQGSSGRSHNEQFF.

V and J are TRBV6-1 and TRBJ1-2; D remains unclear. This CDR3 comprises 12 residues. Trimming removed 7 bases from V and 4 bases from J, with 10 bases in between. Germline V gene lookup returns CDR1 MNHNS and CDR2 SASEGT. The CDR3 sequence is CASTQFSYGYTF. CDR3 in DNA: TGTGCCAGCACCCAATTTTCCTATGGCTACACCTTC.

The genes are TRBV7-2 and TRBJ2-2; 7 bases fit TRBD2. Germline V gene sequence: CDR1 SGHTA, CDR2 FQGNSA. The CDR3 has 17 residues. V dropped 2 bases and J dropped 2; count of bases not matched to a gene: 8. CDR3: CASSLRRLALNTGELFF. In nucleotides, the CDR3 is TGTGCCAGCAGCTTAAGACGACTAGCACTCAACACCGGGGAGCTGTTTTTT.

This sequence joins TRBV28 and TRBJ1-2, with TRBD1 matching 9 bases. V lost 4 bases, J lost 8 bases, and 8 bases stayed unmatched. The CDR3 is 14 amino acids. Germline-derived CDR1 and CDR2 are MDHEN and SYDVKM. CDR3 amino acids: CASSSPGQGGGYTF. Written as DNA, the CDR3 is TGTGCCAGCAGTTCCCCGGGACAGGGAGGCGGCTACACCTTC.

The V call is TRBV7-8, the J call TRBJ1-1; a weak D match, TRBD1 (5 bases). CDR3 length: 18 amino acids. Germline lookup yields CDR1 SGHVS and CDR2 FQNEAQ. The V end was cut by 5 bases, the J end by 5 bases, with 27 bases between. The CDR3: CASSPRQRHIPSSTEAFF. CDR3 DNA: TGTGCCAGCAGCCCCAGACAGAGACACATTCCCAGTTCGACTGAAGCTTTCTTT.

V gene TRBV7-2 combines with J gene TRBJ2-7, with 10 positions matching TRBD2. With 5 bases clipped from V and 0 bases from J, the junction kept 10 bases outside the gene matches. The CDR3 consists of 17 residues. Germline V gene lookup returns CDR1 SGHTA and CDR2 FQGNSA. CDR3 sequence: CASSNPTSGTTSYEQYF. The CDR3 DNA sequence: TGTGCCAGCAGCAACCCCACTAGCGGGACAACCTCCTACGAGCAGTACTTC.

The chain couples TRBV4-2 to TRBJ2-5; 10 bases fit TRBD2. CDR1 LGHNA and CDR2 YNFKEQ come from the germline V gene. The CDR3 covers 15 residues. After removal of 5 bases from V and 7 bases from J, the junction contained 10 bases not matched to a gene. CDR3 loop: CASSSPLAGVGTQYF. CDR3 nucleotide sequence: TGTGCCAGCAGCTCCCCCCTAGCGGGGGTTGGGACCCAGTACTTC.

The V and J genes are TRBV10-2 and TRBJ2-3; D gene ambiguous. The CDR3 totals 13 residues. CDR1 and CDR2 (germline): WSHSY, SAAADI. The V and J ends lost 6 bases and 3 bases respectively, with 10 bases between them. The CDR3 nucleotides are TGCGCCAGCAGAGCCCCCAGGACAGATACGCAGTATTTT. Translating gives CASRAPRTDTQYF.

The chain uses TRBV19 and TRBJ1-5; TRBD1 matches at 8 bases. Germline values: CDR1 LNHDA, CDR2 SQIVND (reference sequence). J was trimmed by 3 bases and V by 4 bases; bases with no gene match: 5. The CDR3 totals 15 residues. CDR3 sequence reads: CASSRTGLVNQPQHF. CDR3 DNA sequence: TGTGCCAGTAGTAGGACAGGGCTGGTCAATCAGCCCCAGCATTTT.

The chain combines TRBV10-2 with TRBJ1-2; no firm D call. Germline CDR1 is WSHSY and CDR2 is SAAADI. The CDR3 sequence is 13 residues long. V shed 7 bases and J shed 8 bases, with 17 bases lying between them. CDR3 protein: CASTQSSTSGYTF. The CDR3 coding sequence is TGCGCCAGCACTCAGAGCTCGACTAGCGGCTACACCTTC.

This chain joins TRBV6-1 and TRBJ1-4; 10 bases agree with TRBD1. The CDR3 consists of 15 residues. J was trimmed by 11 bases and V by 6 bases; bases with no gene match: 12. The germline V gene encodes CDR1 MNHNS and CDR2 SASEGT. The CDR3 DNA is TGTGCCAGCAGAAACCCGGGACAGGGGAGAGAGAAACTGTTTTTT. It specifies CASRNPGQGREKLFF.

The chain has TRBV7-8 and TRBJ2-1; TRBD1 might be the D (5 bases). The germline V gene has CDR1 SGHVS and CDR2 FQNEAQ. V lost 6 bases and J lost 2, with 11 bases in between. The CDR3 runs 14 residues. The CDR3 DNA is TGTGCCAGCAGGTCCGACAGTGCCTACAATGAGCAGTTCTTC. This gives the protein CASRSDSAYNEQFF.

The chain uses TRBV7-2 and TRBJ2-3, with D unclear. Germline loops: CDR1 SGHTA, CDR2 FQGNSA. There are 18 residues in the CDR3. Deletions cut 5 bases from V and 3 bases from J, with 24 bases between. CDR3 nucleotide sequence: TGTGCCAGCAGCGTTTACCCCAACAGTAATGCTTTGACAGATACGCAGTATTTT. This gives the protein CASSVYPNSNALTDTQYF.

The chain is built from TRBV29-1 and TRBJ2-7; the match to TRBD1 covers 7 bases. CDR1 SQVTM and CDR2 ANQGSEA come from the germline V gene. The CDR3 spans 13 residues. After removal of 4 bases from V and 6 bases from J, the junction contained 9 bases not matched to a gene. The CDR3 bases are TGCAGCGTTGCAGGGACAGTCTTCGCCGAGCAGTACTTC. It translates to CSVAGTVFAEQYF.

The V gene is TRBV19, the J gene TRBJ2-1; 8 positions match TRBD2. CDR1 and CDR2 from the germline V gene are LNHDA and SQIVND (reference sequence). V lost 1 base to trimming and J lost 4 bases; unmatched junction nucleotides: 6. The CDR3 is 16 amino acids. CDR3: CASSIGSGSHYNEQFF. CDR3 DNA sequence: TGTGCCAGTAGTATAGGAAGCGGGAGCCATTACAATGAGCAGTTCTTC.

The V and J genes are TRBV9 and TRBJ2-2; D perhaps matches TRBD1 (6 bases). The CDR3 length is 14 residues. V was clipped by 0 bases and J by 7 bases, with 10 bases between them. Germline CDR1 reads SGDLS; CDR2 reads YYNGEE. The CDR3 DNA sequence: TGTGCCAGCAGCGTAGGTCAGGGGAACGGGGAGCTGTTTTTT. As protein: CASSVGQGNGELFF.

The rearrangement joins TRBV2 to TRBJ1-1; D is perhaps TRBD1 (5 bases). The CDR3 length is 13 residues. Trimming removed 6 bases from V and 8 bases from J, with 16 bases in between. Germline assignment: CDR1 SNHLY and CDR2 FYNNEI. CDR3 region: CASSGTGLGEAFF. DNA of the CDR3: TGTGCCAGCAGCGGGACTGGCCTAGGAGAAGCTTTCTTT.

The DNA for the CDR3 is TGTGCCAGCAGCGTAGATGAGTACCAAGAGACCCAGTACTTC. It codes for CASSVDEYQETQYF. The gene calls are TRBV9 and TRBJ2-5; D remains unclear. The CDR3 has 14 residues. Trimming stripped 0 bases from V and 0 bases from J, with 6 bases between. CDR1 and CDR2 from the germline V gene are SGDLS and YYNGEE.

V is TRBV6-5 and J is TRBJ1-1; perhaps TRBD1 as D (6 bases). The CDR3 covers 15 residues. CDR1 and CDR2 from the germline V gene are MNHEY and SVGAGI. V lost 0 bases and J 5 bases, leaving 13 bases between the germline ends. CDR3 sequence: CASSYSAGAGTEAFF. CDR3 nucleotide sequence: TGTGCCAGCAGTTACTCGGCAGGGGCCGGTACTGAAGCTTTCTTT.

The chain's CDR3 is CASSWTGANYGYTF. For the CDR3, the DNA is TGTGCCAGCAGTTGGACGGGAGCTAACTATGGCTACACCTTC. This chain connects TRBV7-9 to TRBJ1-2; no reliable D call. The CDR3 has 14 amino acids. Trimming took 6 bases from V and 0 from J, leaving 11 bases between them. Per germline, CDR1 SEHNR and CDR2 FQNEAQ (reference sequence).

The V call is TRBV7-2, the J call TRBJ1-1; weak D call: TRBD1 (6 bases). The germline gives CDR1 SGHTA, CDR2 FQGNSA. Trimming shortened V by 4 bases and J by 1 base, and 10 bases separated the two germline ends. The CDR3 has 14 amino acids. CDR3 amino acids: CASSSKTGNTEAFF. The CDR3, as DNA: TGTGCCAGCAGCTCAAAGACAGGGAACACTGAAGCTTTCTTT. The whole variable domain, remainder taken from reference TRBV7-2 and TRBJ1-1, is GAGVSQSPSNKVTEKGKDVELRCDPISGHTALYWYRQSLGQGLEFLIYFQGNSAPDKSGLPSDRFSAERTGGSVSTLTIQRTQQEDSAVYLCASSSKTGNTEAFFGQGTRLTVV.

This clone has only one observation. The chain uses TRBV18 and TRBJ2-2; D is ambiguous. The germline V gene encodes CDR1 KGHSH and CDR2 LQKENI. V lost 3 bases and J 2 bases, leaving 13 bases between the germline ends. The CDR3 is 16 amino acids. CDR3 sequence reads: CASSPFSLDNTGELFF. As DNA, the CDR3 is TGTGCCAGCTCACCGTTTTCCCTAGATAACACCGGGGAGCTGTTTTTT.

This clone has only one observation. The V call is TRBV18, the J call TRBJ1-5, with D perhaps matching TRBD1 (6 bases). The CDR3 spans 12 residues. Germline CDR1 is KGHSH and CDR2 is LQKENI. Trimming took 4 bases from V and 5 from J, leaving 6 bases between them. CDR3 coding DNA: TGTGCCAGCTCACGACAGGATCAGCCCCAGCATTTT. Translated, it gives CASSRQDQPQHF.

CDR3 sequence: CASSQDAGTSGSKNEQFF. The CDR3 DNA sequence: TGCGCCAGCAGCCAGGACGCCGGGACTAGCGGGAGTAAGAATGAGCAGTTCTTC. The rearrangement links TRBV4-3 to TRBJ2-1; 14 bases line up with TRBD2. CDR3 length: 18 amino acids. V was clipped by 3 bases and J by 7 bases; unmatched bases: 11. Germline V lookup: CDR1 LGHNA, CDR2 YSLEER.

The chain recombines TRBV15 with TRBJ1-1; 7 bases map to TRBD1. Germline V gene lookup returns CDR1 LNHNV and CDR2 YYDKDF (reference sequence). With V trimmed by 6 bases and J by 0 bases, 1 base remained unmatched. The CDR3 has 13 residues. The CDR3 sequence: CATRGQLNTEAFF. Here the CDR3 DNA reads TGTGCCACCAGGGGACAGTTGAACACTGAAGCTTTCTTT.